The entry that follows covers one T cell receptor (beta chain) sequence. This receptor's antigen is unknown. Qualities for individual bases were not recorded, and no much larger clone is one base off. The source of the sample is a study of yellow fever vaccine responses in identical twins (dated by TCRdb to 2016 to 2019). At the level of the whole study: The study precisely tracked vaccine-responding T cell clones in identical twins. Here is what the overall study found, with its caveats: According to the authors, in identical twins the way T cells responded to vaccination appeared partly convergent and partly personalized.

The method was RT-PCR. Sequenced on an Illumina HiSeq 2500. TCRdb applied fastp at Q25 and MiXCR to the public reads, then kept only in-frame beta chains. Rows are unified per CDR3 protein, each entry keeping the most common DNA and genes. Recorded for this sample are about 16,000 distinct CDR3 sequences; roughly 80% of them occurred a single time. The ten largest clones take up around 2% of the sample. The specimen comprised T cells from blood (PBMCs), unsorted or a sorted subset (not recorded which), sampled before or after yellow fever vaccination (not recorded which). This clonotype originated in a woman aged 18-35 years who received the yellow fever vaccine. Donor details come from another sample of the same person, matched by shared clones.

The CDR3 region: CASSFTGLYGNEQFF. DNA sequence: TGTGCCAGCAGTTTCACGGGACTATATGGGAATGAGCAGTTCTTC. The chain is encoded by TRBV12-3 or TRBV12-4 joined to TRBJ2-1, and 7 bases in between align with TRBD2. V has 3 bases trimmed and J has 7 bases trimmed; junction bases matching no gene number 9. Including the terminal cysteine and phenylalanine, the CDR3 comprises 15 residues. The sequence is cut down to CDR3 DNA, 45 bases in frame from base 1.